The 6 T cell receptor beta chains reported below all come from one sample, sequenced in a study of shared clonotypes between healthy human individuals. Assay used: immunoSEQ multiplex PCR; TCRdb lists only in-frame clones, some missing. Found here are 2 million to 2.5 million clones, just over 90% of them singletons; the top ten hold 0.39%. Sequencing was performed on naive CD4+ T cells from PBMCs. Subset of the sample: CD45RA+ positively selected. The receptors were sampled from a man younger than 35 in good health. Some clones in this sample may be carry-over from other donors' samples.

Details on this clone: Distinct nucleotide sequences in the sample also encode this CDR3. The V gene is TRBV5-1, the J gene TRBJ2-7; 7 nucleotides align to TRBD2. This CDR3 spans 14 amino acids. Germline V gene data show CDR1 as SGHRS and CDR2 as YFSETQ. V shed 0 bases and J 2 bases; nucleotides not matched to a gene: 2. The CDR3 nucleotides are TGCGCCAGCAGCTTGGTGGGGGGGACCTACGAGCAGTACTTC. Its protein is CASSLVGGTYEQYF. The complete variable domain, with remaining parts taken from reference TRBV5-1 and TRBJ2-7, reads KAGVTQTPRYLIKTRGQQVTLSCSPISGHRSVSWYQQTPGQGLQFLFEYFSETQRNKGNFPGRFSGRQFSNSRSEMNVSTLELGDSALYLCASSLVGGTYEQYFGPGTRLTVT.

The J gene is TRBJ2-1, the V gene TRBV5-1; no firm D call. V dropped 0 bases and J dropped 7 bases, with 14 bases sitting between them. Germline CDR1 reads SGHRS; CDR2 reads YFSETQ. The CDR3 loop spans 15 amino acids. Written as DNA, the CDR3 is TGCGCCAGCAGCTTGGGTTTCCGGGCGCGTAATGAGCAGTTCTTC. This encodes CASSLGFRARNEQFF.

Comment on this clone: The same CDR3 also results from other DNA sequences found in this sample. The rearrangement joins TRBV2 to TRBJ2-2; tentatively, D is TRBD2 (6 bases). Germline loops: CDR1 SNHLY, CDR2 FYNNEI. V lost 7 bases, J lost 2 bases, and 11 bases lay in between. The CDR3 is 14 residues long. The CDR3 DNA follows: TGTGCCAGCACGGGGACTGGAAACACCGGGGAGCTGTTTTTT. It encodes CASTGTGNTGELFF.

V gene TRBV2 combines with J gene TRBJ2-5; 8 nucleotides agree with TRBD1. The last part of the DNA fits TRBJ2-7 better; the J call may be wrong. The CDR3 loop spans 14 amino acids. CDR1 and CDR2 from the germline V gene are SNHLY and FYNNEI. CDR3 sequence: CASSGDRSSYEQYF. CDR3 coding DNA: TGTGCCAGCAGTGGGGACAGGAGCTCCTACGAGCAGTACTTC.

The chain is built from TRBV4-2 and TRBJ1-5; D is ambiguous. The germline V and J ends were trimmed by 1 base and 3 bases, with 10 bases remaining between them. Looked up from germline, CDR1 is LGHNA and CDR2 is YNFKEQ. The CDR3 spans 15 residues. CDR3 protein: CASSQASALNQPQHF. CDR3 sequence (DNA): TGTGCCAGCAGCCAAGCGTCAGCGCTCAATCAGCCCCAGCATTTT.

In this sample, this clone turned up once. CDR3 in amino acids: CASSPPKGGQETQYF. In DNA, the CDR3 is TGTGCCAGCTCTCCCCCCAAGGGGGGCCAAGAGACCCAGTACTTC. The gene calls are TRBV18 and TRBJ2-5; perhaps D is TRBD1 or TRBD2 (6 bases each). Trimming removed 6 bases from V and 1 base from J, with 15 bases in between. Germline CDR1 KGHSH, CDR2 LQKENI. The CDR3 covers 15 residues.